Reported below is one T cell receptor (beta chain). Its cognate antigen is unknown. The data belong to a study of neurological immune-mediated disorders. Study-level results: Subjects shared no identical expanded-clone CDR3 amino acid sequences, suggesting private TCR-beta repertoires in all groups.

Germline CDR1 is MNHNS and CDR2 is SASEGT. V gave up 6 bases and J gave up 2 bases; unmatched junction bases: 2. This CDR3 region has 13 residues. The time point is: longitudinal time-point 2. The cDNA came from 5'RACE with 10-nucleotide random UMIs. A single record per CDR3 protein comes from TCRdb applying MiXCR to the 5' RACE reads. The table lists approximately 80,000 distinct CDR3 sequences, more than 5% of them singletons. The receptor was derived from a woman aged 60-75 years with multiple sclerosis. This rearrangement joins TRBV6-1 to TRBJ2-3; 7 bases agree with TRBD1. Sequenced: PBMCs. CDR3 amino acids: CASRGTVTDTQYF. CDR3 nucleotides: TGTGCCAGCAGGGGGACAGTCACAGATACGCAGTATTTT.